The 11 T cell receptor beta chains below all came from one sample that was sequenced in a study of vaccination and CD4 T cells after COVID-19. No antigen has been assigned to these receptors. The assay that was used to sequence DNA from cultured CD4+ T cells was the Oncomine TCR Beta short-read assay. In TCRdb, the PCR reads were re-called with MiXCR into one record per CDR3 protein. This table has approximately 15,000 distinct CDR3 sequences, under 50% appearing once. This sample's treatment: roughly 10-day PBMC culture with coronavirus spike peptide pools or control peptides (ViraFEST assay). The specimen comprised CD4+ T cells from blood, cultured in vitro, sampled before SARS-CoV-2 vaccination. These receptors were collected from a human donor who had recovered from COVID-19.

This clonotype was observed a few times. V is TRBV7-2 and J is TRBJ1-5, with 7 bases aligning to TRBD1. The germline V gene encodes CDR1 SGHTA and CDR2 FQGNSA. CDR3 size: 13 residues. Germline trimming cut 6 bases from V and 6 bases from J; bases unmatched to any gene: 5. CDR3 in amino acids: CASSDRAGQPQHF. In DNA, the CDR3 is TGTGCCAGCAGTGACAGGGCTGGTCAGCCCCAGCATTTT.

This chain uses TRBV6-2 or TRBV6-3 with TRBJ2-1, with TRBD2 matching over 10 bases. The germline CDR1 and CDR2 sequences are MNHEY and SVGEGT. The J segment lost 4 bases and the V segment lost 0 bases, leaving 9 bases of the junction unmatched. This CDR3 is 18 amino acids long. Written as DNA, the CDR3 is TGTGCCAGCAGTTACTCCAGGGCTAGCGGGGGCCTATACAATGAGCAGTTCTTC. It codes for CASSYSRASGGLYNEQFF.

This sequence joins TRBV7-3 and TRBJ2-2; 15 nucleotides line up with TRBD2. The V segment lost 3 bases and the J segment 4 bases; nucleotides outside the gene matches: 0. The CDR3 is 16 amino acids. The germline V gene encodes CDR1 SGHTA and CDR2 FQGTGA. The CDR3 nucleotides read TGTGCCAGCAGCTTGGGACTAGCGGGGGGCACCGGGGAGCTGTTTTTT. This codes for CASSLGLAGGTGELFF.

The chain links TRBV28 to TRBJ2-7; D may be TRBD1 (5 bases). CDR1 is MDHEN, CDR2 SYDVKM, per germline. The CDR3 has 14 amino acids. The V end lost 6 bases, the J end lost 1 base, and 13 bases lay between the germline ends. The CDR3 spells CASSPSGLSYEQYF. The CDR3 DNA reads as TGTGCCAGCAGCCCCTCAGGGCTATCCTACGAGCAGTACTTC. Combining the CDR3 with reference TRBV28 and TRBJ2-7 gives the whole variable domain DVKVTQSSRYLVKRTGEKVFLECVQDMDHENMFWYRQDPGLGLRLIYFSYDVKMKEKGDIPEGYSVSREKKERFSLILESASTNQTSMYLCASSPSGLSYEQYFGPGTRLTVT.

This clonotype appeared a few times. The chain uses TRBV24-1 and TRBJ1-2, with D possibly being TRBD1 (5 bases). The germline V gene encodes CDR1 KGHDR and CDR2 SFDVKD. Trimming cost V 6 bases and J 5 bases, with 9 bases left between them. The CDR3 runs to 12 residues. The CDR3 bases are TGTGCCACCAGTATGGGGGGGTATGGCTACACCTTC. It codes for CATSMGGYGYTF.

The J gene is TRBJ2-1, the V gene TRBV27, with 9 bases lining up with TRBD2. The trim removed 4 bases at V and 3 bases at J, leaving 4 bases unmatched. Germline V gives CDR1 MNHEY, CDR2 SMNVEV (reference sequence). There are 15 residues in the CDR3. CDR3 DNA: TGTGCCAGCAGTTCCCTTAGCGGGAGCTACAATGAGCAGTTCTTC. It is translated as CASSSLSGSYNEQFF.

This clonotype was observed a single time. The chain employs TRBV2 and TRBJ2-7, with 8 bases identical to TRBD1. Germline V gives CDR1 SNHLY, CDR2 FYNNEI. V lost 7 bases, J lost 4 bases, and 15 bases stayed unmatched. The CDR3 loop spans 16 amino acids. The CDR3 DNA follows: TGTGCCAGCAATCCTTCCCTTGGGACAGGTTTATACGAGCAGTACTTC. It translates to CASNPSLGTGLYEQYF.

The genes are TRBV7-8 and TRBJ1-2, with a weak D call TRBD1 (6 bases). Per germline, CDR1 SGHVS and CDR2 FQNEAQ. The V end lost 1 base, the J end lost 5 bases, and 11 bases lay between the germline ends. The CDR3 spans 14 residues. The CDR3 nucleotides read TGTGCCAGCAGCTTAGGTCACAGGGAGTATGGCTACACCTTC. Translated, it gives CASSLGHREYGYTF.

This chain uses TRBV5-4 with TRBJ2-3, with D tentatively TRBD1 (6 bases). In germline, CDR1 is SGHNT, CDR2 YYREEE (reference sequence). The CDR3 extends over 13 amino acids. V was cut by 4 bases and J by 6 bases, with 12 bases left in between. The CDR3 region is CASSPRTGDTQYF. In DNA, the CDR3 is TGTGCCAGCAGCCCGCGTACAGGGGATACGCAGTATTTT.

This clonotype was observed a handful of times. The rearrangement joins TRBV19 to TRBJ1-1; the D is unclear. The V gene's germline CDR1 is LNHDA and CDR2 SQIVND (reference sequence). This CDR3 comprises 16 residues. V was clipped by 4 bases and J by 0 bases, with 15 bases between them. Here the CDR3 reads CASSTEGGRMNTEAFF. The CDR3 region has the DNA TGTGCCAGTAGTACGGAGGGAGGGCGAATGAACACTGAAGCTTTCTTT.

The chain joins TRBV7-2 to TRBJ1-2; D call uncertain. Deletions cut 3 bases from V and 0 bases from J, with 8 bases between. The CDR3 has 14 residues. In germline, CDR1 is SGHTA, CDR2 FQGNSA. CDR3 DNA sequence: TGTGCCAGCAGCTTCGACGGAACTAACTATGGCTACACCTTC. Translation: CASSFDGTNYGYTF.